This T cell receptor beta chain was observed in a study of T-cell memory formation after mild COVID-19. About the research overall: Each donor largely had its own TCR clusters.

Germline V lookup: CDR1 SGDLS, CDR2 YYNGEE. V shed 3 bases and J 6 bases; nucleotides not matched to a gene: 11. The CDR3 is made up of 16 amino acids. On this clonotype: The target antigen is unknown.

One entry per CDR3 protein, called by TCRdb with MiXCR from the 5' RACE reads. This table holds hundreds of thousands of distinct CDR3 sequences, 25% found once. Overall study results and limits: Contracting CD8+ clones were enriched in EMRA, CD4+ mainly in CM and EM. CD4/CD8 balance characterized clones contracting day 15 to 85, and CD4+ skew characterized later expanders. The study detected some responding clones in pre-infection memory, suggesting cross-reactive memory joined.

This clonotype originated in an adult woman who had mild COVID-19 (a few samples of this study predate the infection). Cell type and time point are not known. The gene calls are TRBV9 and TRBJ1-4, with 7 bases aligning to TRBD1. The sequencing sample was made of PBMCs or a T cell subset sorted from them (not recorded which). The CDR3 loop reads CASSDGQGGQDEKLFF. As DNA, the CDR3 is TGTGCCAGCAGCGATGGCCAGGGGGGGCAGGATGAAAAACTGTTTTTT. Variable domain in full (rest from reference TRBV9 and TRBJ1-4): DSGVTQTPKHLITATGQRVTLRCSPRSGDLSVYWYQQSLDQGLQFLIQYYNGEERAKGNILERFSAQQFPDLHSELNLSSLELGDSALYFCASSDGQGGQDEKLFFGSGTQLSVL.